The 10 T cell receptor beta chains below all came from one sample that was sequenced in a study of cytomegalovirus exposure and HLA in healthy donors. The PCR employed 60 Vbeta primers together with 13 Jbeta primers. Clones were read by immunoSEQ multiplex PCR, and TCRdb kept only the in-frame ones, dropping some. The sample contains roughly 190,000 clones, roughly 80% of which appear only once. What was sequenced was PBMCs. The receptors were sampled from a woman aged 45-59 years in good health and CMV-seronegative.

The V gene is TRBV28, the J gene TRBJ1-1, with D maybe TRBD1 (6 bases). The V end was cut by 1 base, the J end by 3 bases, with 15 bases between. Germline CDR1 is MDHEN and CDR2 is SYDVKM. The CDR3 has 16 amino acids. The CDR3 nucleotides are TGTGCCAGCAGTTTATTTGCCGAAAGGGGGTACACTGAAGCTTTCTTT. Translating it yields CASSLFAERGYTEAFF.

The gene calls are TRBV19 and TRBJ1-5; 9 bases line up with TRBD1. This CDR3 spans 17 amino acids. J lost 4 bases, V lost 7 bases, and 14 bases had no gene match. Germline V gene data show CDR1 as LNHDA and CDR2 as SQIVND (reference sequence). The DNA of the CDR3 is TGTGCCAGTACCGGGGAAGGAGGGACAGGGCCTAATCAGCCCCAGCATTTT. This translates into CASTGEGGTGPNQPQHF.

The sample holds one count of this clone. The same CDR3 also results from other DNA sequences found in this sample. The gene calls are TRBV9 and TRBJ2-3, with D tentatively TRBD2 (6 bases). Trimming left V 1 base short and J 0 bases short, with 9 bases between. The germline CDR1 and CDR2 sequences are SGDLS and YYNGEE. The CDR3 loop spans 15 amino acids. The CDR3 sequence: CASSVSGTSTDTQYF. The CDR3 DNA is TGTGCCAGCAGCGTATCTGGGACTAGCACAGATACGCAGTATTTT.

The CDR3 coding sequence is TGTGCCAGCAGTTCCCGGACACCGACGGGCTACACCTTC. This encodes CASSSRTPTGYTF. V usage is TRBV6-5 and J usage is TRBJ1-2; D may be TRBD1 (5 bases). Germline loops: CDR1 MNHEY, CDR2 SVGAGI. The length of the CDR3 is 13 residues. Trimming stripped 4 bases from V and 8 bases from J, with 14 bases between.

This chain uses TRBV14 with TRBJ2-7; perhaps TRBD2 as D (5 bases). Looked up from germline, CDR1 is SGHDN and CDR2 is FVKESK. CDR3 size: 12 residues. With 2 bases removed from V and 12 bases from J, the gap between germline ends came to 14 bases. DNA for the CDR3: TGTGCCAGCAGCCAATCTCGGGGAAGTTCGTACTTC. This codes for CASSQSRGSSYF.

The gene calls are TRBV5-1 and TRBJ2-7; 7 bases are a match to TRBD1. The J segment lost 2 bases and the V segment lost 4 bases, leaving 3 bases of the junction unmatched. Looked up from germline, CDR1 is SGHRS and CDR2 is YFSETQ. The CDR3 covers 13 residues. For the CDR3, the DNA is TGCGCCAGCAGCCGGGACAGAGCCTACGAGCAGTACTTC. Its translation: CASSRDRAYEQYF.

This clone was detected a few times. This sequence joins TRBV28 and TRBJ1-1, with unresolved D. Germline CDR1 MDHEN, CDR2 SYDVKM. The CDR3 runs 15 residues. The V gene lost 5 bases and the J gene lost 0 bases, with 13 bases spanning the gap. CDR3 nucleotides: TGTGCCAGCAGTGAACCGCTCCGGGTGAACACTGAAGCTTTCTTT. Its translation: CASSEPLRVNTEAFF.

The V gene is TRBV4-1, the J gene TRBJ1-3; possible D gene TRBD1, 5 bases. V was pared by 1 base and J by 4 bases, with 20 bases between. The CDR3 runs to 18 residues. From germline, CDR1 is MGHRA and CDR2 YSYEKL. The CDR3 spells CASSQVIPGRGSGNTIYF. The CDR3 region has the DNA TGCGCCAGCAGCCAAGTAATTCCGGGACGGGGGTCGGGAAACACCATATATTTT.

This sequence joins TRBV7-9 and TRBJ2-7; 8 bases line up with TRBD1. This CDR3 comprises 12 residues. Germline CDR1 is SEHNR and CDR2 is FQNEAQ (reference sequence). Trimming cost V 5 bases and J 6 bases; bases outside gene matches: 3. CDR3 loop: CASSLTGGEQYF. In DNA, the CDR3 is TGTGCCAGCAGCCTCACAGGGGGCGAGCAGTACTTC. The full variable domain, in which reference TRBV7-9 and TRBJ2-7 provide the parts outside the CDR3, is DTGVSQNPRHKITKRGQNVTFRCDPISEHNRLYWYRQTLGQGPEFLTYFQNEAQLEKSRLLSDRFSAERPKGSFSTLEIQRTEQGDSAMYLCASSLTGGEQYFGPGTRLTVT.

The chain employs TRBV19 and TRBJ2-3; 7 bases match TRBD2. The CDR3 runs 14 residues. With 7 bases clipped from V and 9 bases from J, the junction kept 13 bases outside the gene matches. CDR1 is LNHDA, CDR2 SQIVND, per germline (reference sequence). The CDR3 DNA follows: TGTGCCAGTATTGAACGTGAGGCGGGAGCCACGCAGTATTTT. It translates to CASIEREAGATQYF.